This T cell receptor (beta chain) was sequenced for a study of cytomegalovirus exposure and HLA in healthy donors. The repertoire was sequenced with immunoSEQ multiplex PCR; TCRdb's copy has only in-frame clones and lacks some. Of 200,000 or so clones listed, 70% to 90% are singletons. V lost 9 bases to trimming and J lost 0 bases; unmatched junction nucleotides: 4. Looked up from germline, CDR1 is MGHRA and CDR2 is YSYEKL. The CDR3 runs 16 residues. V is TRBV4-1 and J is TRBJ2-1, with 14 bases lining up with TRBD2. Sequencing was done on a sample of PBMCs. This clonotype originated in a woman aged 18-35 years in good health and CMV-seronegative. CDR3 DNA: TGCGCCAGTGGACTAGCGGGAGGAAGCTCCTACAATGAGCAGTTCTTC. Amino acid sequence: CASGLAGGSSYNEQFF.